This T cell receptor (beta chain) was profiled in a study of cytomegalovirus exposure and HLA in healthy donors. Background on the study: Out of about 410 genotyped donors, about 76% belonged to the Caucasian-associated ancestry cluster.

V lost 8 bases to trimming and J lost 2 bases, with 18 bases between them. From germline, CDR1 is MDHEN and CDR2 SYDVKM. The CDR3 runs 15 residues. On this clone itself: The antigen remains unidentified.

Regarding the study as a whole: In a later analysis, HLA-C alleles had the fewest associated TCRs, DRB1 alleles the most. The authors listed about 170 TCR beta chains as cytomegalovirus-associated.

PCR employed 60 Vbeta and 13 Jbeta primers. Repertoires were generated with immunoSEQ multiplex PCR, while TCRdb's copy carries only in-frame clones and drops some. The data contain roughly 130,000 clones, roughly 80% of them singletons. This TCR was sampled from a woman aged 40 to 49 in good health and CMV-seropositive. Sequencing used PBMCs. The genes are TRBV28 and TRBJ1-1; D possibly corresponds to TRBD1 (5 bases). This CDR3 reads CASGEATGKNTEAFF. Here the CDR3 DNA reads TGTGCCAGCGGAGAGGCTACAGGAAAAAACACTGAAGCTTTCTTT. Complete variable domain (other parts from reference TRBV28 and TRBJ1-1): DVKVTQSSRYLVKRTGEKVFLECVQDMDHENMFWYRQDPGLGLRLIYFSYDVKMKEKGDIPEGYSVSREKKERFSLILESASTNQTSMYLCASGEATGKNTEAFFGQGTRLTVV.